This TCR beta chain was sequenced in a study of blood T cell repertoires in COVID-19. The CDR3 length is 11 residues. V was pared by 2 bases and J by 9 bases, with 8 bases between. Germline lookup yields CDR1 GTSNPN and CDR2 SVGIG (reference sequence). The table came from immunoSEQ multiplex PCR; TCRdb's copy has only in-frame clones and leaves some out. The sample holds around 250,000 clones, approximately 91% seen once. The chain is built from TRBV30 and TRBJ2-1; no clear D gene. The source of this sequence is a human donor in a cohort sampled during active COVID-19. Sequencing was done on a sample of peripheral blood. CDR3 sequence reads: CAWSSTGEQFF. CDR3 nucleotides: TGTGCCTGGAGTTCCACGGGTGAGCAGTTCTTC.